A selection of T cell receptor beta chains follows, all from one sample in a study of neurological immune-mediated disorders. A single record per CDR3 protein comes from TCRdb applying MiXCR to the 5' RACE reads. Here the sample spans about 55,000 distinct CDR3 sequences, about 4% being singletons. Material: CD4+ T cells from blood. The origin of the receptors is a woman in her thirties or forties with multiple sclerosis. Each CDR3 is given with its conserved first and last residue. A D gene is named only where the DNA matches it firmly. Some rows mark clone size as missing; the rest say once, few, many or name a class of expanded clone.

d_call	clone_size	v_call	j_call	cdr3_aa	cdr3_nt
TRBD1	many	TRBV12-3/TRBV12-4	TRBJ1-1	CASSPTGATEAFF	TGTGCCAGCAGTCCGACAGGGGCCACTGAAGCTTTCTTT
TRBD1	many	TRBV20-1	TRBJ1-1	CSAPGQTGGNTEAFF	TGCAGTGCCCCGGGACAGACTGGAGGGAACACTGAAGCTTTCTTT
-	many	TRBV5-5	TRBJ2-2	CASSLSGVPGELFF	TGTGCCAGCAGCTTGTCTGGGGTGCCCGGGGAGCTGTTTTTT
TRBD2	medium-sized	TRBV20-1	TRBJ2-7	CSARGEGRWSYEQYF	TGCAGTGCTAGAGGGGAGGGGCGGTGGTCCTACGAGCAGTACTTC
-	-	TRBV12-3/TRBV12-4	TRBJ1-1	CASSYRREMNTEAFF	TGTGCCAGCAGTTACCGTAGGGAGATGAACACTGAAGCTTTCTTT
TRBD2	many	TRBV7-2	TRBJ2-7	CASSTTGTSLNEQYF	TGTGCCAGCAGCACTACCGGGACTAGCCTTAACGAGCAGTACTTC
TRBD2	many	TRBV4-1	TRBJ2-1	CASSQDPRLAGYNEQFF	TGCGCCAGCAGCCAAGATCCCCGGCTAGCGGGCTACAATGAGCAGTTCTTC
TRBD2	many	TRBV6-6	TRBJ2-5	CASRGRVETQYF	TGTGCCAGCAGAGGGAGGGTGGAGACCCAGTACTTC
TRBD2	many	TRBV13	TRBJ2-7	CASTKRLAGYEQYF	TGTGCCAGCACCAAAAGACTAGCAGGATACGAGCAGTACTTC
TRBD1	many	TRBV29-1	TRBJ1-4	CSAGTGGSNEKLFF	TGCAGCGCCGGGACAGGGGGTAGTAATGAAAAACTGTTTTTT
-	few	TRBV10-1	TRBJ1-5	CASSLDGLGPQHF	TGCGCCAGCAGCCTTGACGGTTTAGGGCCCCAGCATTTT
-	many	TRBV6-5	TRBJ2-7	CASRYSVRFEQYF	TGTGCCAGCAGGTACAGCGTCCGCTTCGAGCAGTACTTC
TRBD1	many	TRBV7-6	TRBJ2-7	CASSPLTGPVLGEQYF	TGTGCCAGCAGCCCCCTGACAGGGCCAGTTTTGGGCGAGCAGTACTTC
-	many	TRBV20-1	TRBJ2-3	CSARVRAGEEYF	TGCAGTGCTAGAGTACGAGCAGGGGAAGAGTATTTT
-	many	TRBV5-1	TRBJ1-1	CASSLDSGKAEAFF	TGCGCCAGCAGCTTAGACTCAGGGAAGGCTGAAGCTTTCTTT
-	many	TRBV20-1	TRBJ2-1	CSARGGRNYNEQFF	TGCAGTGCTAGGGGCGGACGGAATTACAATGAGCAGTTCTTC
-	many	TRBV29-1	TRBJ2-1	CSVEKPTNEQFF	TGCAGCGTCGAGAAGCCAACCAATGAGCAGTTCTTC
TRBD1	many	TRBV4-1	TRBJ2-1	CASSEQGLREQFF	TGCGCCAGCAGCGAACAGGGGTTGCGCGAGCAGTTCTTC
TRBD1	many	TRBV15	TRBJ1-1	CATSAQGKTEAFF	TGTGCCACCAGCGCACAGGGGAAGACTGAAGCTTTCTTT
TRBD1	many	TRBV15	TRBJ1-2	CATSRWGQGSLPYGYTF	TGTGCCACCAGCAGATGGGGACAGGGGTCGCTCCCCTATGGCTACACCTTC
TRBD1	many	TRBV14	TRBJ1-3	CASSQLGQGNTIYF	TGTGCCAGCAGCCAACTGGGACAGGGGAACACCATATATTTT
TRBD2	many	TRBV5-1	TRBJ2-3	CASQRGGSTDTQYF	TGCGCCAGCCAGCGGGGGGGTAGCACAGATACGCAGTATTTT
TRBD2	many	TRBV9	TRBJ2-3	CASSVLSGGGTDTQYF	TGTGCCAGCAGCGTATTGAGCGGGGGAGGCACAGATACGCAGTATTTT
-	many	TRBV18	TRBJ2-2	CATPIATSPAGELFF	TGTGCCACCCCCATAGCGACTTCGCCGGCCGGGGAGCTGTTTTTT
-	-	TRBV6-5	TRBJ1-1	CASSSTGLNTEAFF	TGTGCCAGCAGTTCCACAGGGCTGAACACTGAAGCTTTCTTT
TRBD1	many	TRBV5-1	TRBJ2-7	CASRGTDDEQYF	TGCGCCAGTCGAGGGACAGACGACGAGCAGTACTTC
-	many	TRBV7-8	TRBJ2-1	CASSFGRGGPQFF	TGTGCCAGCAGCTTTGGCCGAGGGGGGCCGCAGTTCTTC
-	many	TRBV5-1	TRBJ1-6	CASSVEGRRSPLHF	TGCGCCAGCAGCGTGGAGGGGAGAAGATCACCCCTCCACTTT
TRBD1	many	TRBV10-3	TRBJ1-1	CAVHRGGGTEAFF	TGTGCCGTACACAGGGGGGGAGGCACTGAAGCTTTCTTT
-	many	TRBV7-8	TRBJ1-5	CASRGRDPNQPQHF	TGTGCCAGCAGGGGGCGGGACCCAAATCAGCCCCAGCATTTT
TRBD1	many	TRBV2	TRBJ1-4	CASSGTGGSEKLFF	TGTGCCAGCAGTGGGACAGGGGGCAGTGAAAAACTGTTTTTT
-	few	TRBV20-1	TRBJ1-6	CSARMGGNSPLHF	TGCAGTGCTAGAATGGGCGGCAATTCACCCCTCCACTTT
-	many	TRBV24-1	TRBJ2-2	CATSGGSTGELFF	TGTGCCACCAGTGGTGGGAGCACCGGGGAGCTGTTTTTT
-	many	TRBV18	TRBJ2-7	CASSPQTTVTYEQYF	TGTGCCAGCTCACCGCAAACGACAGTTACCTACGAGCAGTACTTC
-	many	TRBV4-1	TRBJ2-3	CASSQDRLGHTDTQYF	TGCGCCAGCAGCCAAGATCGACTAGGACATACAGATACGCAGTATTTT
TRBD1	-	TRBV5-1	TRBJ2-5	CASSTGQVKETQYF	TGCGCCAGCAGCACCGGACAGGTGAAAGAGACCCAGTACTTC
-	many	TRBV7-3	TRBJ1-2	CASSFTGLGGYTF	TGTGCCAGCAGCTTTACAGGACTAGGCGGCTACACCTTC
TRBD1	many	TRBV5-1	TRBJ2-1	CASSLGDRVVNEQFF	TGCGCCAGCAGCTTGGGCGACAGGGTGGTCAATGAGCAGTTCTTC
-	many	TRBV10-3	TRBJ2-5	CAISEGAGTGETQYF	TGTGCCATCAGTGAGGGGGCGGGTACGGGAGAGACCCAGTACTTC
-	many	TRBV5-5	TRBJ1-2	CASSLPSGDLGYTF	TGTGCCAGCAGCTTGCCTTCGGGGGACCTTGGCTACACCTTC
TRBD1	many	TRBV20-1	TRBJ2-7	CSASPGTGGEEQYF	TGCAGTGCTAGCCCCGGGACAGGGGGCGAGGAGCAGTACTTC
-	many	TRBV3-1	TRBJ2-3	CASSQNMRDTQYF	TGTGCCAGCAGCCAGAACATGAGAGATACGCAGTATTTT
TRBD2	many	TRBV5-1	TRBJ2-3	CASSPGLAGGLSTDTQYF	TGCGCCAGCAGCCCCGGACTAGCGGGGGGGCTTAGCACAGATACGCAGTATTTT
-	many	TRBV5-1	TRBJ2-5	CASSPGTPSETQYF	TGCGCCAGCAGCCCCGGGACTCCTTCGGAGACCCAGTACTTC
-	many	TRBV5-1	TRBJ2-3	CASSLGGFSTDTQYF	TGCGCCAGCAGCTTGGGCGGATTTAGCACAGATACGCAGTATTTT
-	many	TRBV27	TRBJ1-1	CASSLLSAEGSTEAFF	TGTGCCAGCAGTTTACTCTCTGCCGAAGGTAGCACTGAAGCTTTCTTT
-	many	TRBV5-1	TRBJ2-7	CASSLTGSYEQYF	TGCGCCAGCAGCTTGACAGGGTCTTACGAGCAGTACTTC
-	many	TRBV5-6	TRBJ2-1	CASSLDPRQPGSGEQFF	TGTGCCAGCAGCTTGGACCCCCGACAGCCCGGGTCCGGTGAGCAGTTCTTC
TRBD1	many	TRBV10-2	TRBJ1-1	CASSESWQGARTEAFF	TGCGCCAGCAGTGAGTCGTGGCAGGGGGCACGCACTGAAGCTTTCTTT
-	many	TRBV20-1	TRBJ1-4	CSASQITNEKLFF	TGCAGTGCTAGCCAGATAACTAATGAAAAACTGTTTTTT
-	many	TRBV6-5	TRBJ2-4	CASNPSPGGHIQYF	TGTGCCAGCAACCCCTCTCCTGGGGGTCACATTCAGTACTTC
-	many	TRBV7-9	TRBJ2-6	CASSGRGSGANVLTF	TGTGCCAGCAGCGGCAGGGGCTCTGGGGCCAACGTCCTGACTTTC
-	many	TRBV19	TRBJ2-6	CASSPRTVSGANVLTF	TGTGCCAGTAGTCCCCGGACAGTCTCTGGGGCCAACGTCCTGACTTTC
-	many	TRBV5-1	TRBJ1-2	CASSLLIGESYGYTF	TGCGCCAGCAGCTTGTTGATTGGAGAAAGCTATGGCTACACCTTC
-	many	TRBV9	TRBJ2-2	CASSVGGGPIVGELFF	TGTGCCAGCAGCGTAGGCGGGGGCCCCATAGTAGGGGAGCTGTTTTTT
TRBD1	many	TRBV27	TRBJ2-7	CASSSLPGQGNEQYF	TGTGCCAGCAGTTCCCTCCCGGGACAGGGGAACGAGCAGTACTTC